This T cell receptor (beta chain) is from a study of blood T cell repertoires in COVID-19. Sequencing used immunoSEQ multiplex PCR; TCRdb keeps in-frame clones, though not all of them. The sample has 150,000 to 200,000 clones; about 83% are singletons. The CDR3 covers 14 residues. Trimming took 6 bases from V and 5 from J; bases not matched to a gene: 9. CDR1 is MNHEY and CDR2 is SVGEGT in the germline V gene. The V gene is TRBV6-2 or TRBV6-3, the J gene TRBJ2-5; TRBD2 aligns across 7 bases. Sequencing was performed on PBMCs or T cells enriched from blood (not recorded which). The TCR comes from a woman under 40 who had been exposed to COVID-19. In DNA form, the CDR3 reads TGTGCCAGCAGCCAGGTCGGGGGGACGGAGACCCAGTACTTC. Residues: CASSQVGGTETQYF.